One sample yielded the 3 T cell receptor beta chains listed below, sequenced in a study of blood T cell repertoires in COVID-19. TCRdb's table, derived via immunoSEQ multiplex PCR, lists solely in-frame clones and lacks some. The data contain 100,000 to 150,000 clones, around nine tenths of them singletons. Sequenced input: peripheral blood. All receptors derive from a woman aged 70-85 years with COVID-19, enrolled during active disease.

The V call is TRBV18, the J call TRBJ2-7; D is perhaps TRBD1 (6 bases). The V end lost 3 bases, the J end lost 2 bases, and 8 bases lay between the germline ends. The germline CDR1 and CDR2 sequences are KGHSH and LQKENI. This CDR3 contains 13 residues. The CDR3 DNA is TGTGCCAGCTCACCGCAGGGGCCCTACGAGCAGTACTTC. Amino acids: CASSPQGPYEQYF.

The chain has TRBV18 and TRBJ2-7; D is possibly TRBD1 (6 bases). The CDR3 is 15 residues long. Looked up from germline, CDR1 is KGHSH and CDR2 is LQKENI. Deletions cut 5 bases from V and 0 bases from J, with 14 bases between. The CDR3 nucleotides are TGTGCCAGCTCAAGGTTCACAGGGACCTCCTACGAGCAGTACTTC. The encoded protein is CASSRFTGTSYEQYF.

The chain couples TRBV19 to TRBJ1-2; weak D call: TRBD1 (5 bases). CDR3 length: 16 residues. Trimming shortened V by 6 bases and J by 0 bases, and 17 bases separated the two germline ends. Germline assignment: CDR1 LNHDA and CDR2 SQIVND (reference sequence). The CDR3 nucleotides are TGTGCCAGTAGCAGCGGGGGGACTTTAGCTAACTATGGCTACACCTTC. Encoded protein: CASSSGGTLANYGYTF.